A single sample is the source of the 20 T cell receptor beta chains below, sequenced in a study of cytomegalovirus exposure and HLA in healthy donors. Use of 60 Vbeta and 13 Jbeta primers characterized the PCR. Measured with immunoSEQ multiplex PCR; TCRdb has only the in-frame clones, and not every one. The table includes 150,000 to 200,000 clones, roughly 72% detected once. The material sequenced was PBMCs. These receptors were obtained from a man aged 25 to 40 in good health and CMV-seronegative.

V usage is TRBV27 and J usage is TRBJ2-1; 11 bases are a match to TRBD2. Germline V gives CDR1 MNHEY, CDR2 SMNVEV (reference sequence). V lost 5 bases, J lost 7 bases, and 7 bases stayed unmatched. This CDR3 region has 15 residues. For the CDR3, the DNA is TGTGCCAGCAGTGTAACTAGCGGGAGTTGGAATGAGCAGTTCTTC. Translation: CASSVTSGSWNEQFF.

Worth noting for this clone: Other DNA sequences of this sample code for an identical CDR3. The chain joins TRBV29-1 to TRBJ2-3; tentative D call: TRBD2 (6 bases). Trimming took 4 bases from V and 3 from J, leaving 8 bases between them. CDR3 size: 12 residues. CDR1 and CDR2 from the germline V gene are SQVTM and ANQGSEA. CDR3 DNA sequence: TGCAGCGTTGGGGGAGGAACAGATACGCAGTATTTT. It translates to CSVGGGTDTQYF.

The genes are TRBV6-6 and TRBJ1-3; D might be TRBD1 (6 bases). The germline V gene encodes CDR1 MNHNY and CDR2 SVGAGI (reference sequence). CDR3 length equals 15 residues. V was pared by 0 bases and J by 3 bases, with 9 bases between. The CDR3 loop reads CASSYSGAGGNTIYF. The CDR3 DNA follows: TGTGCCAGCAGTTACTCGGGGGCGGGTGGAAACACCATATATTTT.

The rearrangement uses TRBV18 and TRBJ1-5, with a tentative D call TRBD1 (5 bases). The V end was cut by 4 bases, the J end by 7 bases, with 11 bases between. The CDR3 covers 13 residues. Looked up from germline, CDR1 is KGHSH and CDR2 is LQKENI. CDR3 nucleotides: TGTGCCAGCTCACAGGGGTCGGGCCAGCCCCAGCATTTT. Its translation: CASSQGSGQPQHF.

This chain joins TRBV5-6 and TRBJ2-1, with 7 bases identical to TRBD2. The CDR3 runs to 15 residues. Germline CDR1 reads SGHDT; CDR2 reads YYEEEE. Trimming removed 5 bases from V and 0 bases from J; junction bases left unmatched: 5. This CDR3 reads CASSRERGSYNEQFF. The CDR3 DNA sequence: TGTGCCAGCAGTCGGGAGCGGGGCTCCTACAATGAGCAGTTCTTC.

The chain carries TRBV27 and TRBJ2-1; D is unresolved. Germline V lookup: CDR1 MNHEY, CDR2 SMNVEV (reference sequence). The CDR3 is 14 amino acids. Trimming stripped 6 bases from V and 5 bases from J, with 14 bases between. The DNA of the CDR3 is TGTGCCAGCAGCTCCGGTAGCCTTCACAATGAGCAGTTCTTC. Encoded protein: CASSSGSLHNEQFF.

This chain links TRBV7-9 with TRBJ1-1; 9 bases align to TRBD1. Unmatched junction bases numbered 11, after V lost 4 bases and J lost 2 bases. Germline CDR1 is SEHNR and CDR2 is FQNEAQ (reference sequence). This CDR3 has 17 amino acids. CDR3 sequence: CASSSKQGAGFNTEAFF. The CDR3 nucleotides are TGTGCCAGCAGCTCCAAACAGGGGGCCGGGTTTAACACTGAAGCTTTCTTT.

This clone has only one observation. The chain combines TRBV13 with TRBJ2-1; possibly TRBD1 for D (7 bases). Trimming took 5 bases from V and 4 from J, leaving 27 bases between them. This CDR3 comprises 19 residues. Germline values: CDR1 PRHDT, CDR2 FYEKMQ (reference sequence). In DNA, the CDR3 is TGTGCCAGCAGCCACGGGACAGTTGGAGGGAGGTTAGCATACAATGAGCAGTTCTTC. Translation: CASSHGTVGGRLAYNEQFF.

This clone was detected a few times. The genes are TRBV5-4 and TRBJ2-2; D may be TRBD2 (7 bases). The CDR3 is 15 amino acids. V lost 4 bases and J lost 1, with 11 bases in between. The V gene's germline CDR1 is SGHNT and CDR2 YYREEE (reference sequence). The CDR3 DNA reads as TGTGCCAGCAGCCGGGGGGCTTGGAACACCGGGGAGCTGTTTTTT. Its translation: CASSRGAWNTGELFF.

This clone was seen a few times. The chain combines TRBV6-5 with TRBJ1-1, with 9 bases that match TRBD1. The CDR3 totals 16 residues. Trimming at V came to 4 bases and at J to 3 bases, leaving 9 bases not matched to a gene. The germline V gene encodes CDR1 MNHEY and CDR2 SVGAGI. CDR3: CASSLGQGTRDTEAFF. In DNA form, the CDR3 reads TGTGCCAGCAGTTTAGGACAGGGGACGAGGGACACTGAAGCTTTCTTT.

In its sample, this clone was seen a few times. The chain recombines TRBV9 with TRBJ1-6; tentatively, D is TRBD1 (6 bases). The CDR3 has 17 residues. Trimming took 0 bases from V and 0 from J, leaving 10 bases between them. Looked up from germline, CDR1 is SGDLS and CDR2 is YYNGEE. CDR3 in amino acids: CASSVGQVSSYNSPLHF. In nucleotides, the CDR3 is TGTGCCAGCAGCGTAGGACAGGTTAGCTCCTATAATTCACCCCTCCACTTT.

The chain recombines TRBV7-9 with TRBJ2-1; weak D call: TRBD1 (6 bases). Trimming removed 1 base at V and 3 bases at J, with 10 bases between. CDR3 length equals 15 residues. Germline V gives CDR1 SEHNR, CDR2 FQNEAQ (reference sequence). The CDR3 loop is CASSLVIGGYNEQFF. DNA of the CDR3: TGTGCCAGCAGCTTAGTGATAGGGGGCTACAATGAGCAGTTCTTC.

The chain employs TRBV9 and TRBJ2-6; D is perhaps TRBD1 (6 bases). The V gene's germline CDR1 is SGDLS and CDR2 YYNGEE. The CDR3 is made up of 15 amino acids. Between the trimmed V and J ends, which lost 3 bases and 0 bases, there was a span of 7 bases. CDR3 DNA sequence: TGTGCCAGCAGCGGGGGGCACTCTGGGGCCAACGTCCTGACTTTC. Translated, it gives CASSGGHSGANVLTF.

This clone turned up a few times. The chain is built from TRBV4-1 and TRBJ1-2; tentatively, D is TRBD1 (5 bases). V was trimmed by 3 bases and J by 0 bases, leaving 14 bases between them. CDR1 is MGHRA, CDR2 YSYEKL, per germline. This CDR3 has 16 amino acids. The CDR3 DNA sequence: TGCGCCAGCAGCCAGCGGGACCTGATTTCTAACTATGGCTACACCTTC. It translates to CASSQRDLISNYGYTF.

This rearrangement joins TRBV2 to TRBJ1-1; D unclear. Trimming cost V 10 bases and J 0 bases, with 18 bases left between them. The CDR3 runs to 15 residues. Germline CDR1 and CDR2: SNHLY and FYNNEI. The CDR3 nucleotides are TGTGCCACCCCCGAGGACGGGAGTATGAACACTGAAGCTTTCTTT. It codes for CATPEDGSMNTEAFF. Full variable domain (remainder filled in from reference TRBV2 and TRBJ1-1): EPEVTQTPSHQVTQMGQEVILRCVPISNHLYFYWYRQILGQKVEFLVSFYNNEISEKSEIFDDQFSVERPDGSNFTLKIRSTKLEDSAMYFCATPEDGSMNTEAFFGQGTRLTVV.

The CDR3 coding sequence is TGTGCCAGCAGCTTATCTCTTCTTGGGACAGGGAACTATGAGCAGTACTTC. Translation: CASSLSLLGTGNYEQYF. V and J are TRBV11-2 and TRBJ2-7, with TRBD1 matching 9 bases. V lost 2 bases to trimming and J lost 7 bases; unmatched junction nucleotides: 15. The CDR3 contains 17 residues. Germline CDR1 and CDR2: SGHAT and FQNNGV. The whole variable domain, remainder taken from reference TRBV11-2 and TRBJ2-7, is EAGVAQSPRYKIIEKRQSVAFWCNPISGHATLYWYQQILGQGPKLLIQFQNNGVVDDSQLPKDRFSAERLKGVDSTLKIQPAKLEDSAVYLCASSLSLLGTGNYEQYFGPGTRLTVT.

This clone has just a few counts. The chain employs TRBV6-1 and TRBJ2-3; 11 nucleotides match TRBD2. Germline lookup yields CDR1 MNHNS and CDR2 SASEGT. V lost 4 bases and J lost 5; bases outside the gene matches: 14. The CDR3 is made up of 18 amino acids. This CDR3 is CASSGRLAGQGEVDTQYF. As DNA, the CDR3 is TGTGCCAGCAGTGGAAGACTAGCGGGACAAGGGGAGGTAGATACGCAGTATTTT.

The chain employs TRBV6-4 and TRBJ2-2; 13 bases match TRBD2. V lost 0 bases, J lost 3 bases, and 1 base stayed unmatched. Looked up from germline, CDR1 is MRHNA and CDR2 is SNTAGT. The CDR3 has 17 amino acids. CDR3: CASSDSGTSGDTGELFF. The CDR3 region has the DNA TGTGCCAGCAGTGACTCGGGGACTAGCGGGGACACCGGGGAGCTGTTTTTT.

The chain links TRBV7-3 to TRBJ2-3, with 9 bases aligning to TRBD1. The germline V gene has CDR1 SGHTA and CDR2 FQGTGA. The CDR3 is 18 amino acids. The trim removed 1 base at V and 4 bases at J, leaving 12 bases unmatched. As DNA, the CDR3 is TGTGCCAGCAGCTTAAAGGGTCTGGCTACAGGGGGCCCAGATACGCAGTATTTT. It yields the protein CASSLKGLATGGPDTQYF.

This rearrangement joins TRBV19 to TRBJ2-5; 9 bases fit TRBD1. The V gene's germline CDR1 is LNHDA and CDR2 SQIVND (reference sequence). This CDR3 region has 14 residues. V dropped 5 bases and J dropped 3; count of bases not matched to a gene: 4. The CDR3, as DNA: TGTGCCAGTAGTTTCCGGACAGGGGAAGAGACCCAGTACTTC. It is translated as CASSFRTGEETQYF.